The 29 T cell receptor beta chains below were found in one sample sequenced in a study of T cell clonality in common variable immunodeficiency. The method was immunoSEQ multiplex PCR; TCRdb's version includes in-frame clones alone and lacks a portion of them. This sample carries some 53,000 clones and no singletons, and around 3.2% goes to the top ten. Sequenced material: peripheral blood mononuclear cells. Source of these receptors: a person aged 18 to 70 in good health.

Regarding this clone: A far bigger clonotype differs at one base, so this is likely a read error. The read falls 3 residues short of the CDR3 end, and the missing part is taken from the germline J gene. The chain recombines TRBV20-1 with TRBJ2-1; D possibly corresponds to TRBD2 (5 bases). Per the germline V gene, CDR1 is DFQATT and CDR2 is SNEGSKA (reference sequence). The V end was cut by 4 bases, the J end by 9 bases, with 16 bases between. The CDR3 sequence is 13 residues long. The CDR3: CSATAGEGVEQFF. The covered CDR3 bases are TGCAGTGCTACCGCCGGGGAAGGAGTTGAG.

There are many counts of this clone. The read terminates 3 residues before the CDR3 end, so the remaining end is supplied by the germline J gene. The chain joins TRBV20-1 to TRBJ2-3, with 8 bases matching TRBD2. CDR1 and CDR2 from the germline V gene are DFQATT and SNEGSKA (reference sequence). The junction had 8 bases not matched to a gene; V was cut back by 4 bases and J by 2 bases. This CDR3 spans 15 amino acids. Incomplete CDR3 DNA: TGCAGTGCTACCCTGGGAGCGGGAGACACAGATACG. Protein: CSATLGAGDTDT. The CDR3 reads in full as CSATLGAGDTDTQYF.

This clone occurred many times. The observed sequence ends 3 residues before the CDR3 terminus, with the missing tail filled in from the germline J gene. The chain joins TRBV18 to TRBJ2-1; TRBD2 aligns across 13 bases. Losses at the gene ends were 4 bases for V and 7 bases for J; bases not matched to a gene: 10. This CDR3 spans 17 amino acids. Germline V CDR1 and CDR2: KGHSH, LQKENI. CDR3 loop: CASSLRTSGRAGNEQFF. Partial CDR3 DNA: TGTGCCAGCTCACTTAGAACTAGCGGGAGGGCCGGAAATGAG.

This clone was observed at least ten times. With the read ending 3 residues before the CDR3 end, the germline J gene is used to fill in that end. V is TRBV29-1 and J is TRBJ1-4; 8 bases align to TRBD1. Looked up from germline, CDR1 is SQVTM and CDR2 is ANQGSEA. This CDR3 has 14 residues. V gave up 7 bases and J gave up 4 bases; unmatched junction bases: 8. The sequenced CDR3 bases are TGCAGCGCCGGACAGGGCGGGATTAATGAAAAA. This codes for CSAGQGGINEK. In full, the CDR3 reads CSAGQGGINEKLFF.

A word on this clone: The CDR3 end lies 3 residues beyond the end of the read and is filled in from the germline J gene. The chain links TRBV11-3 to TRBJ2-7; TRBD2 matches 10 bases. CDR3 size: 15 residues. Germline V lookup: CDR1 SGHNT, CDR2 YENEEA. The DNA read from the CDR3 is TGTGCAAGTCGCCAGACTAAGCGGGAGGGGCACGAG. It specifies CASRQTKREGHE. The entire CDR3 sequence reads CASRQTKREGHEQYF.

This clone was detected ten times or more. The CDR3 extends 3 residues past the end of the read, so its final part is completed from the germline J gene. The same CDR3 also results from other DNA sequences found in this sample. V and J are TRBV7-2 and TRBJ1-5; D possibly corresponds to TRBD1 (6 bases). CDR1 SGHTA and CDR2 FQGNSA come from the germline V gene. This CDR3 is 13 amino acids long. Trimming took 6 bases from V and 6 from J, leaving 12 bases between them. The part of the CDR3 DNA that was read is TGTGCCAGCAGTTCACAGGGTCGTCAGCCC. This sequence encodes CASSSQGRQP. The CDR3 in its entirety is CASSSQGRQPQHF.

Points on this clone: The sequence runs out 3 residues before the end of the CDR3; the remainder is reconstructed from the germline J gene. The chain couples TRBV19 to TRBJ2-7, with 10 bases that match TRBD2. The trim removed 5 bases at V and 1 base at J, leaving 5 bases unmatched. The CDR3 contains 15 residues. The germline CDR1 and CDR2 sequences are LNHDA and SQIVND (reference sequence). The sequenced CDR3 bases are TGTGCCAGTAGTTCGCCAGCGGGAGGGTCCTACGAG. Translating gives CASSSPAGGSYE. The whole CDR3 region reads CASSSPAGGSYEQYF.

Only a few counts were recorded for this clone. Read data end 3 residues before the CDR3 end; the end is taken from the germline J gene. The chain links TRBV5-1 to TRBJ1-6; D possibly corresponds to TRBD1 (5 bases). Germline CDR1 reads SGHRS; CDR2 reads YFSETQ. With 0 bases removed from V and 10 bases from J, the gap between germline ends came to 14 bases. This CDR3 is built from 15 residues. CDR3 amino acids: CASSLEGVLDSPLHF. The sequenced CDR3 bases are TGCGCCAGCAGCTTGGAAGGGGTTTTGGACTCACCC.

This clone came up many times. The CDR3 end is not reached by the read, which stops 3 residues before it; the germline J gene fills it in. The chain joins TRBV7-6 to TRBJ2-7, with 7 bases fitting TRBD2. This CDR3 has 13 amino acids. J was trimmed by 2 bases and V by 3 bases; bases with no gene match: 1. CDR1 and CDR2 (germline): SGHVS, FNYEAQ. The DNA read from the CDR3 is TGTGCCAGCAGCTTTACTAGCGCCTACGAG. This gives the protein CASSFTSAYE. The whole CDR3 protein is CASSFTSAYEQYF. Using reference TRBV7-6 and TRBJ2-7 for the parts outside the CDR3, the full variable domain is GAGVSQSPRYKVTKRGQDVALRCDPISGHVSLYWYRQALGQGPEFLTYFNYEAQQDKSGLPNDRFSAERPEGSISTLTIQRTEQRDSAMYRCASSFTSAYEQYFGPGTRLTVT.

Partial CDR3 DNA: TGTGCCAGCAGTGAAGTGAGGCAGAACTATGGC. Residues: CASSEVRQNYG. The entire CDR3 sequence reads CASSEVRQNYGYTF. The chain links TRBV6-1 to TRBJ1-2; D is unclear. Read sequence stops 3 residues before the CDR3 end, and the germline J gene provides the missing end. This CDR3 spans 14 amino acids. V shed 1 base and J shed 2 bases, with 8 bases lying between them. Germline CDR1 reads MNHNS; CDR2 reads SASEGT.

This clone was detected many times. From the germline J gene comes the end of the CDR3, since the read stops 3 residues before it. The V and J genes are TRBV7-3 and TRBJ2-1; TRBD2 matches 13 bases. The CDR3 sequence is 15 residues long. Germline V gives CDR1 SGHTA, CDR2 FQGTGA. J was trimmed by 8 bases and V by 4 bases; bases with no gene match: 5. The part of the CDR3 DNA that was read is TGTGCCAGCAGCTCCGGGACTAGCGGGACACATGAG. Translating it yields CASSSGTSGTHE. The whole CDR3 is CASSSGTSGTHEQFF.

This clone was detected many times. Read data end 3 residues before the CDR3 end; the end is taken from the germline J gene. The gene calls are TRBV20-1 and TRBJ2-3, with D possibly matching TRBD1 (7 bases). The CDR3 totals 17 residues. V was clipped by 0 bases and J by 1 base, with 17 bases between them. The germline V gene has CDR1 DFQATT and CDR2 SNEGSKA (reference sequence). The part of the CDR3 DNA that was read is TGCAGTGCTAGAGATCCCGACAGGGACTGGGGCACAGATACG. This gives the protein CSARDPDRDWGTDT. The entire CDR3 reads CSARDPDRDWGTDTQYF.

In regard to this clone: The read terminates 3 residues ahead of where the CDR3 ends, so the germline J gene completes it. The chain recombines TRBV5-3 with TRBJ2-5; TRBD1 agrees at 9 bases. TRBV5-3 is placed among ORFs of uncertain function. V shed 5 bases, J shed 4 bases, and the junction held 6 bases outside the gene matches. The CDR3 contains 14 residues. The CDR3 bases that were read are TGTGCCAGAAGGGACAGGGGCCCAAGAGAGACC. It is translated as CARRDRGPRET. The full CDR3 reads CARRDRGPRETQYF.

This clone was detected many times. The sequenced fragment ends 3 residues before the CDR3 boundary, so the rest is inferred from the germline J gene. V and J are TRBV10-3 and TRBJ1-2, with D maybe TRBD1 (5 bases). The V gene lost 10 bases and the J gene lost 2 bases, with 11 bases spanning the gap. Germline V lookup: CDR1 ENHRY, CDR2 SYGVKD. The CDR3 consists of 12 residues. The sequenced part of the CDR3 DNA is TGTGCCACCAGCGGGGGGAACTATGGC. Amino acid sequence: CATSGGNYG. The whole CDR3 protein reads CATSGGNYGYTF.

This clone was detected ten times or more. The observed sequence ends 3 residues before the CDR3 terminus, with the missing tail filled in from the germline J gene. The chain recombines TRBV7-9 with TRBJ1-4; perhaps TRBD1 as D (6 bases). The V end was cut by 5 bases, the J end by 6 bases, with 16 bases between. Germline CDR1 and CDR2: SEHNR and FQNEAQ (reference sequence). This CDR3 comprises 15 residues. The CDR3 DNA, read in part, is TGTGCCAGCAGCCTACGGACAGTTTCCCATGAAAAA. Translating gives CASSLRTVSHEK. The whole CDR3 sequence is CASSLRTVSHEKLFF.

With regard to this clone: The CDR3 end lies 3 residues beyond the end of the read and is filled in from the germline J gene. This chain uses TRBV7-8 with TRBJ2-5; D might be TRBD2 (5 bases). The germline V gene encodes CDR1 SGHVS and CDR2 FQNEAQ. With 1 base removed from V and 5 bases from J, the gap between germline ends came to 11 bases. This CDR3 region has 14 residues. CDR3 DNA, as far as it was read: TGTGCCAGCAGCTTAGGCGGGCGCGGGGAGACC. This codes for CASSLGGRGET. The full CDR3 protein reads CASSLGGRGETQYF.

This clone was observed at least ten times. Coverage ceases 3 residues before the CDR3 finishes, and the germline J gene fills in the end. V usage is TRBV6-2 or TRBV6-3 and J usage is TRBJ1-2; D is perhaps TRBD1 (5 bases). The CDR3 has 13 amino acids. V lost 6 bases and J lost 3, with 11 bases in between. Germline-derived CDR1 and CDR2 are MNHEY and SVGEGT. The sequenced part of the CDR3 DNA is TGTGCCAGCAGCACGTCAGGGCACTATGGC. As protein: CASSTSGHYG. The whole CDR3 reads CASSTSGHYGYTF.

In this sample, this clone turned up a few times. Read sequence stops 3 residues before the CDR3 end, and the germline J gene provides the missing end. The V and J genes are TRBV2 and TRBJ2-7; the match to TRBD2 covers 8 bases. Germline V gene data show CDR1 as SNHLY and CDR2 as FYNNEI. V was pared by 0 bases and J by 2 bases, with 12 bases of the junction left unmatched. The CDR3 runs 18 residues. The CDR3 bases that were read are TGTGCCAGCAGTGAAGCGCGAAGCGGGAGCCCGAAGCCCTACGAG. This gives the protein CASSEARSGSPKPYE. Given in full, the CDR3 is CASSEARSGSPKPYEQYF.

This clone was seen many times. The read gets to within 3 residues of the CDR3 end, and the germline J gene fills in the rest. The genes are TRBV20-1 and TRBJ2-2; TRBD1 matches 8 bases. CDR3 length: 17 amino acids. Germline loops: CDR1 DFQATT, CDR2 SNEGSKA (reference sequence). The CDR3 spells CSAPFPQGAKADSPLFF. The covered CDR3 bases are TGCAGTGCTCCTTTTCCCCAGGGGGCTAAGGCTGATTCACCG.

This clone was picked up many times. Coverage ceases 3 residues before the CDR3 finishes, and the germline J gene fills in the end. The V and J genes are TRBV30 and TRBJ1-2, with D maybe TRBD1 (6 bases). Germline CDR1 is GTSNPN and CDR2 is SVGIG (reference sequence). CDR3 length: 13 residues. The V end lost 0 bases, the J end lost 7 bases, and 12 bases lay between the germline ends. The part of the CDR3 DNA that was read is TGTGCCTGGAGTGTACGTCAGGGGTTTGGC. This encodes CAWSVRQGFG. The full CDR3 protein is CAWSVRQGFGYTF.

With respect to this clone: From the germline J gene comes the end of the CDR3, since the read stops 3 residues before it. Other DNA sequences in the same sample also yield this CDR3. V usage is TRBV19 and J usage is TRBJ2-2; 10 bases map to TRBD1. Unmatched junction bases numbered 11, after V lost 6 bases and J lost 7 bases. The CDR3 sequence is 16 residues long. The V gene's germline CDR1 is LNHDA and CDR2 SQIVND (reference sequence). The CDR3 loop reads CASSLLGQGNGGELFF. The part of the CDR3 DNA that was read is TGTGCCAGTAGCCTTCTGGGACAGGGGAACGGCGGGGAG.

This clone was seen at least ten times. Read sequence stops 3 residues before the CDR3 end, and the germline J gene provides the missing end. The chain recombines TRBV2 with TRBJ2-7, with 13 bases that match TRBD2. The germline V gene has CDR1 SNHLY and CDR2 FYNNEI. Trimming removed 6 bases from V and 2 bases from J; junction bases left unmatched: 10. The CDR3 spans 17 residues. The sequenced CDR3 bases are TGTGCCAGCAGGCCCATGACTAGCGGGAGGCAACCCTACGAG. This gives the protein CASRPMTSGRQPYE. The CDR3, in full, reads CASRPMTSGRQPYEQYF. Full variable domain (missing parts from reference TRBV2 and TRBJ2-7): EPEVTQTPSHQVTQMGQEVILRCVPISNHLYFYWYRQILGQKVEFLVSFYNNEISEKSEIFDDQFSVERPDGSNFTLKIRSTKLEDSAMYFCASRPMTSGRQPYEQYFGPGTRLTVT.

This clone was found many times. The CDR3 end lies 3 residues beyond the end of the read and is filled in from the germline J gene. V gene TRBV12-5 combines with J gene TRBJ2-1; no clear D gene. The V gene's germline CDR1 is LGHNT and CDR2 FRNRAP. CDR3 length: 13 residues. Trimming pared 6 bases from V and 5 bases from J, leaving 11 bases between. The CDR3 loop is CASGTTQNNEQFF. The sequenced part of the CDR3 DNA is TGTGCTAGTGGAACCACTCAAAACAATGAG.

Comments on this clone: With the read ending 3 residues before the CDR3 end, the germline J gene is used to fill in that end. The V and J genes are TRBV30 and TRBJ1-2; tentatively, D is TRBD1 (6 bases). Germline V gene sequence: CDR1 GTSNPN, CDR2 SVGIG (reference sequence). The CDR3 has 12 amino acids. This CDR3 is CAWRQGSYDYTF. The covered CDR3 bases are TGTGCCTGGAGGCAGGGGAGCTACGAC. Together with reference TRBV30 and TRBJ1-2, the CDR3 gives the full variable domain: SQTIHQWPATLVQPVGSPLSLECTVEGTSNPNLYWYRQAAGRGLQLLFYSVGIGQISSEVPQNLSASRPQDRQFILSSKKLLLSDSGFYLCAWRQGSYDYTFGSGTRLTVV.

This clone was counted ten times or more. CDR3 residues: CASSIRGLAGDSSTDTQYF. Incomplete CDR3 DNA: TGTGCCAGTAGTATAAGGGGACTAGCGGGAGACTCTAGCACAGATACG. The gene calls are TRBV19 and TRBJ2-3; 14 bases agree with TRBD2. The read is 3 residues too short to cover the CDR3 end, so that end is filled in from the germline J gene. CDR3 length equals 19 residues. Unmatched junction bases numbered 7, after V lost 2 bases and J lost 0 bases. Germline lookup yields CDR1 LNHDA and CDR2 SQIVND (reference sequence).

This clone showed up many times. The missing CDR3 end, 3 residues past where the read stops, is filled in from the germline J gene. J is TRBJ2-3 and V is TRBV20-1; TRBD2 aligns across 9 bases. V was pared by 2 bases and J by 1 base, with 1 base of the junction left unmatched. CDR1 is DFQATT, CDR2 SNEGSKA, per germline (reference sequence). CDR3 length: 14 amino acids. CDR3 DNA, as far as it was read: TGCAGTGCTAGACGGACTAGCGGCACAGATACG. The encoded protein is CSARRTSGTDT. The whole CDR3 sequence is CSARRTSGTDTQYF.

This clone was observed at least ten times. The sequenced CDR3 bases are TGTGCCAGCAGTGAAGGAAGACAGCACTCTGGAAACACC. Amino acids: CASSEGRQHSGNT. The CDR3 in its entirety is CASSEGRQHSGNTIYF. This rearrangement joins TRBV6-1 to TRBJ1-3; D perhaps matches TRBD1 (5 bases). The read halts 3 residues ahead of the CDR3 end, with the missing end drawn from the germline J gene. V lost 1 base and J 0 bases, leaving 10 bases between the germline ends. The CDR3 has 16 amino acids. Germline-derived CDR1 and CDR2 are MNHNS and SASEGT.

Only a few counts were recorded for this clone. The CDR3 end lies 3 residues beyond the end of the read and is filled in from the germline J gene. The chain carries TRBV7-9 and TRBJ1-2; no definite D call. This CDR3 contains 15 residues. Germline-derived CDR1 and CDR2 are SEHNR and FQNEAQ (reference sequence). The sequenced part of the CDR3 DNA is TGTGCCAGCAGCTTACCGACGACGGGTGTCAATGAC. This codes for CASSLPTTGVND. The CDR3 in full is CASSLPTTGVNDYTF.

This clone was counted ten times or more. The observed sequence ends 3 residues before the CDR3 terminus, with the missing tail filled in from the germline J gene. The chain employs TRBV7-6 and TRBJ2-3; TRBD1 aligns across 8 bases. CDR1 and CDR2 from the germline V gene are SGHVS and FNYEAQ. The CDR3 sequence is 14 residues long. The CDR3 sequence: CASSQSQGVGAQYF. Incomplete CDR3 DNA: TGTGCCAGCAGTCAATCACAGGGGGTAGGGGCG.